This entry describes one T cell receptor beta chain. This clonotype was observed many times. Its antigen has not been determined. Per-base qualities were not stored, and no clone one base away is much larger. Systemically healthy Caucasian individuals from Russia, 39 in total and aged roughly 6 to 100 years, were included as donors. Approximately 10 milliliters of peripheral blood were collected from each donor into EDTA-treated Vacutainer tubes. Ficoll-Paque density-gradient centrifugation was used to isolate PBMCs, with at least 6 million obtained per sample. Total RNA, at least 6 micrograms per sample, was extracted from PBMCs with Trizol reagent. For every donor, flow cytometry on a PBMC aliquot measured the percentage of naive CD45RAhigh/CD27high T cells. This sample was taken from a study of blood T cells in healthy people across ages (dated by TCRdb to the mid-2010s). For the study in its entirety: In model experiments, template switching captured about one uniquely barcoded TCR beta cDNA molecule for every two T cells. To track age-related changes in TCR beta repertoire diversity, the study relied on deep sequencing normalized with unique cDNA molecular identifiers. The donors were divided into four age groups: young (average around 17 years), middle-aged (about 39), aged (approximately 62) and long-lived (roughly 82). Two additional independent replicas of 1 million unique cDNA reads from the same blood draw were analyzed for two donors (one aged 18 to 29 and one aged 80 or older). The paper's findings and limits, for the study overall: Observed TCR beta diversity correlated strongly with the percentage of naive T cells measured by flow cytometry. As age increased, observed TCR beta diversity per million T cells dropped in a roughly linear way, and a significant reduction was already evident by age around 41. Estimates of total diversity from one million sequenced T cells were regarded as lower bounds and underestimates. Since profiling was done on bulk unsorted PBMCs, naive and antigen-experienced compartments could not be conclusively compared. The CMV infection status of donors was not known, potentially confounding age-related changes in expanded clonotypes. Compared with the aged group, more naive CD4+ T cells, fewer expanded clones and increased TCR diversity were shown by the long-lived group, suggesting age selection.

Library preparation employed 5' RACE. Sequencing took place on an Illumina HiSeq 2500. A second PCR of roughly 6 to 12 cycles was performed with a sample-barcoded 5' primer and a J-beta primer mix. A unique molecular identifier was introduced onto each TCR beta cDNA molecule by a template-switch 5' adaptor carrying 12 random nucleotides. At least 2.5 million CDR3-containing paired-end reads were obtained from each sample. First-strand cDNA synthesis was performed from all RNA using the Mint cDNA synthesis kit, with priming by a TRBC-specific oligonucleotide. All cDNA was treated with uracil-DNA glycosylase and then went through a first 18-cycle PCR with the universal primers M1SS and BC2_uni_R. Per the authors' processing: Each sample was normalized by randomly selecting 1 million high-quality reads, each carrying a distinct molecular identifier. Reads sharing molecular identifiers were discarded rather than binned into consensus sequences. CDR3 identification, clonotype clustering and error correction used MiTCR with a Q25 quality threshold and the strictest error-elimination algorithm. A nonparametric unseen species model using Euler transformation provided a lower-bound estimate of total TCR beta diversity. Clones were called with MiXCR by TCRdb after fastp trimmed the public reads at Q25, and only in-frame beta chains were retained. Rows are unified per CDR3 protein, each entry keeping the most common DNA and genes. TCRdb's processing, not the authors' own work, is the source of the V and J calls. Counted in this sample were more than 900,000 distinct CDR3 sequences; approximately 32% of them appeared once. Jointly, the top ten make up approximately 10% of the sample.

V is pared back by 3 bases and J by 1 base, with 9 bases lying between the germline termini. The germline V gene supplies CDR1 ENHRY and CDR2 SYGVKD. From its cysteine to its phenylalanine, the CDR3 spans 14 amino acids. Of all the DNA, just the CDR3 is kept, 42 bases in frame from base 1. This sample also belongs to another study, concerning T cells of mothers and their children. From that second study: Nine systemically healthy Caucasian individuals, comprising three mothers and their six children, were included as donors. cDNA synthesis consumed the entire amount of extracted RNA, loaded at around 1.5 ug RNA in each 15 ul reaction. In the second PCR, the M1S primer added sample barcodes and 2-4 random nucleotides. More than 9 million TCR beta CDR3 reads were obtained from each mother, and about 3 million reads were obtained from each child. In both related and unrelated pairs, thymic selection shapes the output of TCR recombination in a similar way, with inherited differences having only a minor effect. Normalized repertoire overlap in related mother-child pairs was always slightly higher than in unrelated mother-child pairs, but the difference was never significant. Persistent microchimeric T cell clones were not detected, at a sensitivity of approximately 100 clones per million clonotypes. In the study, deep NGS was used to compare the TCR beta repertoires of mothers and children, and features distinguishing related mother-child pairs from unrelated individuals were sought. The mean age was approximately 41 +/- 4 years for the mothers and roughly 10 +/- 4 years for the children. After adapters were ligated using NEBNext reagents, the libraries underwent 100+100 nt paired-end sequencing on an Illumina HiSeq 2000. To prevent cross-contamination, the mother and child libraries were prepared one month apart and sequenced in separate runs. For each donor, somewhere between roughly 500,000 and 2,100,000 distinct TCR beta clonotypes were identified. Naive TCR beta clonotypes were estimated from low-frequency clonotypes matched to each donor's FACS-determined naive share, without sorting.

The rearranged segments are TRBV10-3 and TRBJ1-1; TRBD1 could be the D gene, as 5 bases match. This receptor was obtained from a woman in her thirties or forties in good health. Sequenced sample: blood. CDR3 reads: CAISDRDRNTEAFF. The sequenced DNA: TGTGCCATCAGTGACAGAGACAGGAACACTGAAGCTTTCTTT.